This T cell receptor (beta chain) was obtained from a study of shared clonotypes between healthy human individuals (dated by TCRdb to about 2020). The study in broad terms: A couple of women and three men aged 18 to 49 years were included in the cohort. Blood TCR repertoires of about five healthy adults were deeply sequenced to estimate repertoire size and the extent of clonotype sharing between individuals. To increase sequencing depth and limit assay-specific biases, TCR repertoire library preparation and sequencing were carried out by different laboratories using diverse techniques. Per donor, leukapheresis produced somewhere between about 0.85 and 10 billion PBMCs. The paper as a whole reports these results and caveats: Only blood was sampled, and tissue TCR repertoires likely differ from those in blood. Because the study included a small number of donors, the genetic and exposure-history diversity represented was limited. Based on pairwise subsampling, the degree of clonotype sharing among donors was expected to be affected by sequencing depth.

Using the deep immunoSEQ assay, multiplex PCR amplified TCR CDR3 regions from genomic DNA. Genomic DNA extracted from each cell subset was distributed evenly over all wells of several immunoSEQ 96-well plates, and each plate served as one replicate. For unsorted PBMC, approximately 0.3 ug of genomic DNA, equivalent to roughly 30,000 T cell genomes, went into each replicate PCR. Unsorted PBMC genomic DNA was sequenced across ten immunoSEQ deep assay plates. Purified libraries were measured with a Qubit 3.0 fluorometer, size-checked on a Bioanalyzer 2100, and measured again with the KAPA Library Quantification kit. Every immunoSEQ 96-well plate was sequenced on a dedicated single-read 150-cycle Illumina NextSeq 550 flow cell. The paper's data handling went like this. Because the immunoSEQ output held only junctional sequences and lacked quality scores, the filtering could not match the filtering applied to full-length reads. To assign V/J genes and CDR3, sequences were annotated using PyIR, a Python wrapper for IgBLAST v1.9, with IMGT germline references. Reads were removed for weak V/J assignments (E-value above 1e-6), missing CDR3, stop codons, out-of-frame junctions, or ambiguous translated residues. V3J clonotypes were defined by identical inferred V gene, J gene, and CDR3 amino acid sequence. The percentage overlap between two repertoires was calculated by dividing the number of shared unique clonotypes by the size of the smaller repertoire. Three approaches were used to assess repertoire richness: RTK rarefaction, the Chao1 estimator, and Recon v2.1 estimates of unobserved clonotypes. TCRdb limited this immuneACCESS table to in-frame rearrangements with V and J called. A share of clones is missing; checked studies link under half to unresolved V genes, and the rest is unexplained. D and trimming were read from the DNA, whereas the V and J calls and clone size are those reported in that table. The sample table holds about 460,000 clones, of which roughly four fifths were seen once. Of the sample, more than 10% is held by the ten largest clones.

About this clone: The specificity of this receptor is unknown. Per-base quality was not reported, and no clone a single base away is much larger than it. The sample has other DNA sequences that encode this CDR3 too.

The donors were healthy, HIV-negative adults who had no recently reported acute infections or vaccinations. Every donor was a Caucasian adult residing in Nashville, Tennessee, USA. In the unsorted samples, tens of millions of PBMCs were counted, and genomic DNA was extracted using the QIAamp DNA Blood Mini kit. Blood was obtained by leukapheresis, after which PBMCs were separated by Ficoll-Histopaque density gradient centrifugation and cryopreserved in liquid nitrogen vapor phase. The clonotype comes from a middle-aged woman in good health. Some clones in this sample may be carry-over from other donors' samples. The sample taken for sequencing was PBMCs.

The CDR3 region has the sequence CASSFQETQYF. The nucleotide sequence reads TGTGCCAGCAGCTTTCAAGAGACCCAGTACTTC. The chain is assembled from TRBV7-9 and TRBJ2-5; confidence is insufficient to name the D gene. The CDR3 covers 11 residues, taking in both the cysteine and the phenylalanine. Only the CDR3 portion is preserved as DNA: 33 bases, with reading frame beginning at the first base. V loses 3 bases of germline sequence and J loses 2 bases, and the interval between the two ends is 1 base. From a lookup of the germline V gene (reference sequence), CDR1 and CDR2 are SEHNR and FQNEAQ. The CDR3, completed at both ends by the reference TRBV7-9 and TRBJ2-5 genes, gives the full variable domain DTGVSQNPRHKITKRGQNVTFRCDPISEHNRLYWYRQTLGQGPEFLTYFQNEAQLEKSRLLSDRFSAERPKGSFSTLEIQRTEQGDSAMYLCASSFQETQYFGPGTRLLVL.